This TCR beta chain originates from a study of beta chain features in type 1 diabetes. Study-wide context: On cell yields, gender and age, patients and healthy donors were similar. Overall study findings and caveats: Type 1 diabetes patients had moderately but significantly shorter TCRB CDR3s in all four CD4+ subsets. Healthy donors had naive, central memory and Treg TCRB repertoires that appeared less similar than those seen among patients.

This clone has ten or more counts. What it binds is not known. The CDR3 loop spans 18 amino acids. V was clipped by 3 bases and J by 6 bases, with 24 bases between them. The germline gives CDR1 SGHAT, CDR2 FQDESV (reference sequence). The investigators reverse transcribed all of the isolated RNA, so they sequenced expressed TCRB transcripts. Only in-frame clones appear in the TCRdb table, and some are missing; sequencing was by immunoSEQ multiplex PCR. The sample includes under 250,000 clones, over 12% of them seen just once. This TCR came from a middle-aged woman in good health. The V call is TRBV11-1, the J call TRBJ2-1; D may be TRBD2 (5 bases). Sample: naive CD4+ T cells from blood. CDR3 nucleotides: TGTGCCAGCAGCTTTTTGTCTGCGGGCGGTGGCCGCGGCAATGAGCAGTTCTTC. Encoded protein: CASSFLSAGGGRGNEQFF.